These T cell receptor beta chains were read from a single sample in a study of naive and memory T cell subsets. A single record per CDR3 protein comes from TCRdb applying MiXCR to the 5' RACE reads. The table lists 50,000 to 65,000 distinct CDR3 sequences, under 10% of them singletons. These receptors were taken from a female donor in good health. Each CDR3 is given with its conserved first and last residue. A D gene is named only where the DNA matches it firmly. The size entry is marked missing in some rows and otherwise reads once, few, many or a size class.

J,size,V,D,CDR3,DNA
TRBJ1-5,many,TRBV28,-,CASRQGGQPQHF,TGTGCCAGCAGGCAAGGGGGTCAGCCCCAGCATTTT
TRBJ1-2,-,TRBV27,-,CASSPWGPPTNYGYTF,TGTGCCAGCAGTCCCTGGGGTCCTCCGACTAACTATGGCTACACCTTC
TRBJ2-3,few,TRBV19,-,CATRPGQLSTDTQYF,TGTGCCACTAGACCGGGACAACTAAGCACAGATACGCAGTATTTT
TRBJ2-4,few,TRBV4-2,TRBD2,CASSQEKRGLAKNIQYF,TGTGCCAGCAGCCAAGAAAAGCGGGGGCTAGCCAAAAACATTCAGTACTTC
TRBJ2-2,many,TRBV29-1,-,CSVGQGRAGELFF,TGCAGCGTTGGTCAGGGTAGGGCCGGGGAGCTGTTTTTT
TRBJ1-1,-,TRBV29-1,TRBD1,CSATPWTGSNTEAFF,TGCAGCGCCACCCCCTGGACAGGGTCGAACACTGAAGCTTTCTTT
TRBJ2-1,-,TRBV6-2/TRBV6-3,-,CASSLGRSYNEQFF,TGTGCCAGCAGTTTGGGACGGTCCTACAATGAGCAGTTCTTC
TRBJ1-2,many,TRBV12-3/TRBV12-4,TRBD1,CASRLTGASGYTF,TGTGCCAGCAGACTCACAGGGGCTAGCGGCTACACCTTC
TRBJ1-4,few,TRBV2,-,CASTWGNGEKLFF,TGTGCCAGCACTTGGGGGAATGGGGAAAAACTGTTTTTT
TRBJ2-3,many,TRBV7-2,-,CASSFWASTDTQYF,TGTGCCAGCAGCTTCTGGGCTAGCACAGATACGCAGTATTTT
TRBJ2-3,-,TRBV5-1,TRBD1,CASSAGQGFLVDTQYF,TGCGCCAGCAGCGCAGGACAGGGCTTTCTTGTGGATACGCAGTATTTT
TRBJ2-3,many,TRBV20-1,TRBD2,CSARELTSGATDTQYF,TGCAGTGCTAGAGAGTTAACTAGCGGGGCCACAGATACGCAGTATTTT
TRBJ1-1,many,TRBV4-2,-,CASSQRGGSFEAFF,TGTGCCAGCAGCCAAAGGGGGGGCAGCTTTGAAGCTTTCTTT
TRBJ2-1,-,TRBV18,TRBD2,CASSSTSGVGNEQFF,TGTGCCAGCTCGTCGACTAGCGGGGTAGGGAATGAGCAGTTCTTC
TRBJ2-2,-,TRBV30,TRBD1,CAWSALGQGVGELFF,TGTGCCTGGAGTGCTTTGGGACAGGGGGTCGGGGAGCTGTTTTTT
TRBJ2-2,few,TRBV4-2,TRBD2,CASSPTAVGGANTGELFF,TGTGCCAGCAGTCCGACCGCAGTGGGGGGGGCGAACACCGGGGAGCTGTTTTTT
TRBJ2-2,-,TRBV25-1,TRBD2,CTSSIAGDTGELFF,TGTACCAGCAGTATAGCGGGTGACACCGGGGAGCTGTTTTTT
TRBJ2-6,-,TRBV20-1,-,CSAIAQGRGGSGANVLTF,TGCAGTGCTATAGCCCAGGGAAGAGGCGGCTCTGGGGCCAACGTCCTGACTTTC
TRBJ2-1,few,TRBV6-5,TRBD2,CASSYSASGGREQFF,TGTGCCAGCAGTTACTCAGCAAGCGGGGGACGGGAGCAGTTCTTC
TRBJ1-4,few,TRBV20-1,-,CSAPLMRAGEKLFF,TGCAGTGCTCCCCTCATGAGAGCGGGGGAAAAACTGTTTTTT
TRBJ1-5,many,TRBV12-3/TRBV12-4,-,CASSFEGGQPQHF,TGTGCCAGCAGCTTCGAGGGGGGGCAGCCCCAGCATTTT
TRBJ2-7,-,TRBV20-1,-,CSARVPGGGIFYEQYF,TGCAGTGCTAGAGTTCCCGGGGGCGGGATCTTCTACGAGCAGTACTTC
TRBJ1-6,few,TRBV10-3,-,CAISQGQINSPLHF,TGTGCCATCAGCCAAGGACAGATTAATTCACCCCTCCACTTT
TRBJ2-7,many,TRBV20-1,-,CSARGRLEQYF,TGCAGTGCTAGAGGACGTCTCGAGCAGTACTTC
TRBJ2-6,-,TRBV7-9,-,CASSSGSGANVLTF,TGTGCCAGCAGCTCAGGTTCTGGGGCCAACGTCCTGACTTTC
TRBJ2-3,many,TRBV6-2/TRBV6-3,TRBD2,CASKLASTDTQYF,TGTGCCAGCAAACTAGCGAGCACAGATACGCAGTATTTT
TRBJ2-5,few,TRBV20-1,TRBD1,CSAIRDRGFQETQYF,TGCAGTGCTATTAGGGACAGGGGGTTCCAAGAGACCCAGTACTTC
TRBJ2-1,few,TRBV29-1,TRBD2,CSVVRGAYNEQFF,TGCAGCGTTGTCCGGGGGGCCTACAATGAGCAGTTCTTC
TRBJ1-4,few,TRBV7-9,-,CASSSNVGEKLFF,TGTGCCAGCAGCTCCAACGTTGGAGAAAAACTGTTTTTT
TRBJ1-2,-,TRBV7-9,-,CASSLVGRYYGYTF,TGTGCCAGCAGCTTAGTCGGCCGGTACTATGGCTACACCTTC
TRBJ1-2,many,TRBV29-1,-,CSVERQNYGYTF,TGCAGCGTTGAAAGACAGAACTATGGCTACACCTTC
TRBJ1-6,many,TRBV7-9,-,CASSPGGGTPDSPLHF,TGTGCCAGCAGCCCTGGTGGGGGGACGCCTGATTCACCCCTCCACTTT
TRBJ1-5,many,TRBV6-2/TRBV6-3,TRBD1,CASSPRGQGGQPQHF,TGTGCCAGCAGCCCCCGAGGACAGGGCGGTCAGCCCCAGCATTTT
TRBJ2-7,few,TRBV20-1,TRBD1,CSASGQVIAYEQYF,TGCAGTGCTTCGGGACAGGTGATAGCCTACGAGCAGTACTTC
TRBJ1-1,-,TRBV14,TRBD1,CASSIQGYTEAFF,TGTGCCAGCAGCATACAGGGGTACACTGAAGCTTTCTTT
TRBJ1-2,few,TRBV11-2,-,CASSPGDFEGYTF,TGTGCCAGCAGCCCAGGGGACTTTGAGGGCTACACCTTC
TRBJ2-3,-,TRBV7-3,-,CASSYRGSDAQYF,TGTGCCAGCAGCTATAGGGGTTCAGATGCGCAGTATTTT
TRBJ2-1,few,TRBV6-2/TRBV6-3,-,CASNQGAGASPAHNEQFF,TGTGCCAGCAACCAGGGGGCGGGGGCCAGCCCGGCTCACAATGAGCAGTTCTTC
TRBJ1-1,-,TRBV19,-,CASSEGRTEAFF,TGTGCCAGTAGTGAGGGCCGCACTGAAGCTTTCTTT
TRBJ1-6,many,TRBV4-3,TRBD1,CASSPGQGYSPLHF,TGCGCCAGCAGCCCGGGACAGGGCTATTCACCCCTCCACTTT
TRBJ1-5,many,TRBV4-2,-,CASSQAFSYNQPQHF,TGTGCCAGCAGCCAAGCATTTTCCTACAATCAGCCCCAGCATTTT
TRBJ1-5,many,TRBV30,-,CAWSLGGNQPQHF,TGTGCCTGGAGTCTGGGGGGTAATCAGCCCCAGCATTTT
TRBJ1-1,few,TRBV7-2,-,CASSAQGPRDTEAFF,TGTGCCAGCAGCGCCCAGGGGCCGCGCGACACTGAAGCTTTCTTT
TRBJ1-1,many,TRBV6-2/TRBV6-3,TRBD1,CASRRVPGQGNTEAFF,TGTGCCAGCCGAAGGGTCCCGGGACAGGGAAACACTGAAGCTTTCTTT
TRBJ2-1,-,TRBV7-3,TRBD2,CASSPTTSENEQFF,TGTGCCAGCAGCCCAACGACTAGCGAGAATGAGCAGTTCTTC
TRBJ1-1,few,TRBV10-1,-,CASCGQLCTEAFF,TGCGCCAGCTGTGGACAGTTATGCACTGAAGCTTTCTTT
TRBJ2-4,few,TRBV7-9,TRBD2,CASSLSGTDLAKNIQYF,TGTGCCAGCAGCCTAAGCGGGACGGATCTAGCCAAAAACATTCAGTACTTC
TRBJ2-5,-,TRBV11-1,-,CASSPGSGKETQYF,TGTGCCAGCAGCCCGGGGTCAGGGAAAGAGACCCAGTACTTC
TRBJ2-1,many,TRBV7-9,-,CASSIGTPNNEQFF,TGTGCCAGCAGTATAGGGACGCCCAACAATGAGCAGTTCTTC
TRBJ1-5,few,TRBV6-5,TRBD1,CASSSEGQFSNQPQHF,TGTGCCAGCAGTTCCGAGGGACAGTTTAGCAATCAGCCCCAGCATTTT
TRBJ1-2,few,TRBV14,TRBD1,CASSHHQDRANGGYTF,TGTGCCAGCAGCCATCACCAAGACAGGGCGAATGGTGGCTACACCTTC
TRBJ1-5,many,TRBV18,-,CASSSYSNQPQHF,TGTGCCAGCTCCTCTTATAGCAATCAGCCCCAGCATTTT
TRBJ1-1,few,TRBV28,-,CASSLFQGRTRGAFF,TGTGCCAGCAGTTTATTCCAGGGCCGTACACGTGGAGCTTTCTTT
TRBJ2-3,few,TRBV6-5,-,CASSYSSPDSHTQYF,TGTGCCAGCAGTTACTCGAGCCCCGACAGCCATACGCAGTATTTT
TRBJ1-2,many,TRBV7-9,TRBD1,CASSEGQPFGYTF,TGTGCCAGCAGCGAGGGACAGCCTTTCGGCTACACCTTC